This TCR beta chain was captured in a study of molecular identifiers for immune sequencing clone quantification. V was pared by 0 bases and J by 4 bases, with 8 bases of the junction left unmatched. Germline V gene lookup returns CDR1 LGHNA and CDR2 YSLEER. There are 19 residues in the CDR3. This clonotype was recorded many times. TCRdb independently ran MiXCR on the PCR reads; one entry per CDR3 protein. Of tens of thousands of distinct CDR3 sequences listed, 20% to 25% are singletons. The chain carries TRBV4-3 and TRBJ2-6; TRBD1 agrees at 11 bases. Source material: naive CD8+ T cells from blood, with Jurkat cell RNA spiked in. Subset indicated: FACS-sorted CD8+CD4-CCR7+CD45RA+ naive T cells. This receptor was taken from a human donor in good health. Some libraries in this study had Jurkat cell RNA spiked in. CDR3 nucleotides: TGCGCCAGCAGCCAAGAAGGAGGGACAGGGGGATACGGGGCCAACGTCCTGACTTTC. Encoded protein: CASSQEGGTGGYGANVLTF.